The 23 T cell receptor beta chains reported below all come from one sample, sequenced in a study of vaccination effects on CD4 cells after COVID-19. Assay used: immunoSEQ multiplex PCR; TCRdb lists only in-frame clones, some missing. The sample has 40,000 or so clones; about 68% are singletons. The antigens of these receptors remain unknown. Within the ViraFEST assay, antigen-specific CD4+ T cells underwent expansion with viral peptide pools prior to sequencing. With more than nine days of culture completed, CD4+ T cells were isolated. According to PCR results, the person was infected with SARS-CoV-2 between March and December 2020. The specimen comprised CD4+ T cells from PBMCs cultured with a peptide pool, sampled before COVID-19 vaccination. These receptors came from a human donor who had a prior SARS-CoV-2 infection.

This chain joins TRBV3-1 (or the pseudogene TRBV3-2) and TRBJ2-5; maybe TRBD2 (7 bases). Looked up from germline, CDR1 is LGHDT and CDR2 is YNNKEL (reference sequence). V lost 5 bases and J lost 5, with 12 bases in between. The CDR3 is 13 amino acids. CDR3 sequence reads: CASSVRGAETQYF. The CDR3 DNA sequence: TGTGCCAGCAGCGTCCGGGGGGCCGAGACCCAGTACTTC.

This clone was picked up one time. This chain uses TRBV5-1 with TRBJ1-1; 8 bases match TRBD1. The V and J ends lost 4 bases and 7 bases, in that order; junction bases with no gene match: 9. This CDR3 spans 14 amino acids. Germline loops: CDR1 SGHRS, CDR2 YFSETQ. The CDR3 loop reads CASSRTGRGDEAFF. CDR3 bases: TGCGCCAGCAGCAGGACAGGGCGAGGGGATGAAGCTTTCTTT.

There are a few counts of this clone. The rearrangement uses TRBV3-1 (or the pseudogene TRBV3-2) and TRBJ2-7; tentative D call: TRBD2 (5 bases). The ends were cut back, 3 bases at V and 2 bases at J, with 5 bases in the middle. Germline loops: CDR1 LGHDT, CDR2 YNNKEL (reference sequence). The CDR3 has 12 residues. CDR3 sequence (DNA): TGTGCCAGCAGCCACGGGGCCTACGAGCAGTACTTC. Its protein is CASSHGAYEQYF.

A few counts support this clone. The rearrangement links TRBV18 to TRBJ1-1; D might be TRBD1 (6 bases). Germline CDR1 and CDR2: KGHSH and LQKENI. The CDR3 consists of 13 residues. Trimming shortened V by 6 bases and J by 2 bases, and 10 bases separated the two germline ends. The CDR3 DNA reads as TGTGCCAGCTCCGAACAGGGAAACACTGAAGCTTTCTTT. Its protein is CASSEQGNTEAFF. Looking up the rest from reference TRBV18 and TRBJ1-1 gives the full variable domain: NAGVMQNPRHLVRRRGQEARLRCSPMKGHSHVYWYRQLPEEGLKFMVYLQKENIIDESGMPKERFSAEFPKEGPSILRIQQVVRGDSAAYFCASSEQGNTEAFFGQGTRLTVV.

The chain uses TRBV6-2 or TRBV6-3 and TRBJ2-5; 7 bases agree with TRBD1. Losses at the gene ends were 2 bases for V and 9 bases for J; bases not matched to a gene: 12. Germline assignment: CDR1 MNHEY and CDR2 SVGEGT. This CDR3 has 15 amino acids. CDR3: CASSYGQAPRGAQYF. DNA for the CDR3: TGTGCCAGCAGTTACGGACAGGCGCCCAGAGGGGCCCAGTACTTC.

This chain links TRBV5-6 with TRBJ2-7; maybe TRBD1 (5 bases). V lost 4 bases and J 2 bases, leaving 10 bases between the germline ends. The CDR3 runs to 13 residues. In germline, CDR1 is SGHDT, CDR2 YYEEEE. This CDR3 is CASSAQGPYEQYF. CDR3 in DNA: TGTGCCAGCAGCGCCCAGGGCCCCTACGAGCAGTACTTC.

The chain combines TRBV12-3 or TRBV12-4 with TRBJ1-1; D unclear. The CDR3 contains 12 residues. V lost 1 base, J lost 10 bases, and 10 bases lay in between. This CDR3 is CASSLVSVGAFF. The DNA of the CDR3 is TGTGCCAGCAGTTTAGTGTCGGTGGGAGCTTTCTTT.

The chain carries TRBV7-9 and TRBJ2-2, with TRBD1 identical over 9 bases. The CDR3 totals 18 residues. V dropped 2 bases and J dropped 6; count of bases not matched to a gene: 13. Germline CDR1 SEHNR, CDR2 FQNEAQ (reference sequence). The CDR3 DNA reads TGTGCCAGCAGCTTACCAGAGGGGGGACAGGGATCTTCCGGGGAGCTGTTTTTT. This translates into CASSLPEGGQGSSGELFF.

This clone was counted between two and nine times. The V call is TRBV6-1, the J call TRBJ2-7; 8 bases map to TRBD2. The CDR3 consists of 16 residues. CDR1 is MNHNS and CDR2 is SASEGT in the germline V gene. The junction had 9 bases not matched to a gene; V was cut back by 2 bases and J by 3 bases. The CDR3 protein is CASSEWIWGLGYEQYF. CDR3 coding DNA: TGTGCCAGCAGTGAATGGATATGGGGACTAGGCTACGAGCAGTACTTC.

In its sample, this clone was seen once. The chain recombines TRBV30 with TRBJ1-2; D is perhaps TRBD1 (5 bases). CDR1 GTSNPN and CDR2 SVGIG come from the germline V gene (reference sequence). V lost 5 bases to trimming and J lost 4 bases, with 14 bases between them. The length of the CDR3 is 13 residues. CDR3 residues: CAWGRAVGYGYTF. The CDR3 DNA sequence: TGTGCCTGGGGCAGGGCTGTCGGCTATGGCTACACCTTC.

The chain employs TRBV7-6 and TRBJ2-3, with TRBD2 matching over 10 bases. CDR1 and CDR2 (germline): SGHVS, FNYEAQ. The CDR3 contains 16 residues. V was pared by 4 bases and J by 5 bases, with 9 bases of the junction left unmatched. The CDR3: CASSSLAGTVGDTQYF. CDR3 DNA sequence: TGTGCCAGCAGCTCACTAGCGGGGACAGTTGGAGATACGCAGTATTTT.

The chain's CDR3 is CASSFWGGGTGELFF. CDR3 nucleotide sequence: TGTGCCAGCAGCTTTTGGGGCGGGGGAACCGGGGAGCTGTTTTTT. The chain uses TRBV7-9 and TRBJ2-2; 7 bases are shared with TRBD2. This CDR3 is 15 amino acids long. The germline gives CDR1 SEHNR, CDR2 FQNEAQ (reference sequence). V lost 3 bases and J lost 5; bases outside the gene matches: 6.

The chain couples TRBV7-9 to TRBJ2-3; the D call may be TRBD1 or TRBD2 (6 bases each). The CDR3 consists of 15 residues. CDR1 is SEHNR, CDR2 FQNEAQ, per germline (reference sequence). V was pared by 7 bases and J by 1 base, with 15 bases between. For the CDR3, the DNA is TGTGCCAGCACGTCCGGGGGCTACGGCACAGATACGCAGTATTTT. Translation gives CASTSGGYGTDTQYF.

This chain links TRBV5-1 with TRBJ2-2; TRBD2 agrees at 9 bases. CDR1 SGHRS and CDR2 YFSETQ come from the germline V gene. V lost 3 bases, J lost 4 bases, and 4 bases stayed unmatched. This CDR3 spans 15 amino acids. The chain's CDR3 is CASSSSSGITGELFF. CDR3 nucleotide sequence: TGCGCCAGCAGCTCTTCTAGCGGGATCACCGGGGAGCTGTTTTTT.

V and J are TRBV5-1 and TRBJ1-1; 10 nucleotides match TRBD1. Trimming removed 2 bases from V and 4 bases from J; junction bases left unmatched: 11. Looked up from germline, CDR1 is SGHRS and CDR2 is YFSETQ. The CDR3 is 17 residues long. CDR3 protein: CASSLIMTGGESTEAFF. As DNA, the CDR3 is TGCGCCAGCAGCTTAATCATGACAGGGGGCGAGTCCACTGAAGCTTTCTTT.

This chain connects TRBV7-2 to TRBJ2-3; D might be TRBD2 (5 bases). V was trimmed by 7 bases and J by 1 base, leaving 18 bases between them. CDR1 and CDR2 from the germline V gene are SGHTA and FQGNSA. The CDR3 is 16 amino acids. Written as DNA, the CDR3 is TGTGCCAGCACCCAAGCGGCTAGCCGCCGCACAGATACGCAGTATTTT. The encoded protein is CASTQAASRRTDTQYF.

The rearrangement links TRBV11-3 to TRBJ1-2; D uncertain. Trimming removed 2 bases from V and 2 bases from J, with 3 bases in between. The CDR3 sequence is 12 residues long. Looked up from germline, CDR1 is SGHNT and CDR2 is YENEEA. CDR3 nucleotides: TGTGCCAGCAGCTTATTGAACTATGGCTACACCTTC. This encodes CASSLLNYGYTF.

The chain is built from TRBV7-2 and TRBJ2-3; maybe TRBD2 (5 bases). Trimming took off 1 base at V and 6 bases at J, with 11 bases between the two ends. The CDR3 spans 14 residues. The V gene's germline CDR1 is SGHTA and CDR2 FQGNSA. As DNA, the CDR3 is TGTGCCAGCAGCTTAGATCGGTGGGAGGATACGCAGTATTTT. The encoded protein is CASSLDRWEDTQYF.

V usage is TRBV28 and J usage is TRBJ2-7; 12 bases agree with TRBD1. Germline loops: CDR1 MDHEN, CDR2 SYDVKM. With V trimmed by 6 bases and J by 6 bases, 9 bases remained unmatched. CDR3 size: 15 residues. The CDR3 bases are TGTGCCAGCAGAAATACCGGGACAGGGGGCGGCGAGCAGTACTTC. As protein: CASRNTGTGGGEQYF.

This clone was recorded once. The chain uses TRBV7-2 and TRBJ2-3, with 7 positions matching TRBD2. The J segment lost 4 bases and the V segment lost 4 bases, leaving 8 bases of the junction unmatched. This CDR3 region has 15 residues. Germline V CDR1 and CDR2: SGHTA, FQGNSA. The DNA for the CDR3 is TGTGCCAGCAGCTCGCCTAAGACTAGCCCAGATACGCAGTATTTT. This translates into CASSSPKTSPDTQYF.

The CDR3 DNA is TGTGCCAGCAGCTTATTCAGGGGAGTCCATAATTCACCCCTCCACTTT. This codes for CASSLFRGVHNSPLHF. The chain joins TRBV7-9 to TRBJ1-6; tentative D call: TRBD1 (6 bases). The CDR3 has 16 residues. Germline V gives CDR1 SEHNR, CDR2 FQNEAQ (reference sequence). Trimming took off 2 bases at V and 5 bases at J, with 13 bases between the two ends.

V gene TRBV5-4 combines with J gene TRBJ1-3; D uncertain. The CDR3 loop spans 16 amino acids. Germline CDR1 and CDR2: SGHNT and YYREEE (reference sequence). V lost 0 bases, J lost 1 base, and 11 bases lay in between. The CDR3 sequence: CASSLGLPSSGNTIYF. In nucleotides, the CDR3 is TGTGCCAGCAGCTTGGGCCTGCCCAGTTCTGGAAACACCATATATTTT. The whole variable domain, filled in from reference TRBV5-4 and TRBJ1-3, reads ETGVTQSPTHLIKTRGQQVTLRCSSQSGHNTVSWYQQALGQGPQFIFQYYREEENGRGNFPPRFSGLQFPNYSSELNVNALELDDSALYLCASSLGLPSSGNTIYFGEGSWLTVV.

Here the CDR3 reads CASSSYRGGNEKLFF. CDR3 DNA: TGTGCCAGCAGCTCCTACAGGGGTGGTAATGAAAAACTGTTTTTT. This chain uses TRBV11-3 with TRBJ1-4; 7 positions match TRBD1. Germline V gene data show CDR1 as SGHNT and CDR2 as YENEEA. V shed 4 bases and J 4 bases; nucleotides not matched to a gene: 6. The CDR3 sequence is 15 residues long.